Following are 18 T cell receptor beta chains from one sample sequenced in a study of T cell changes during pregnancy in multiple sclerosis. The data were produced by immunoSEQ multiplex PCR, yet TCRdb's version contains in-frame clones alone and is incomplete. This sample has fewer than 75,000 clones, with 80% to 95% found just once. Sequenced here: peripheral blood, sampled in the second trimester of pregnancy. Receptors were obtained from a female donor with multiple sclerosis, enrolled in a pregnancy study.

The genes are TRBV7-9 and TRBJ2-4; weak D call: TRBD2 (6 bases). This CDR3 has 15 amino acids. Trimming shortened V by 2 bases and J by 0 bases, and 8 bases separated the two germline ends. Germline V gene data show CDR1 as SEHNR and CDR2 as FQNEAQ (reference sequence). CDR3 amino acids: CASSLTGVAKNIQYF. In nucleotides, the CDR3 is TGTGCCAGCAGCTTAACGGGGGTAGCCAAAAACATTCAGTACTTC.

The chain combines TRBV7-3 with TRBJ1-6, with D possibly being TRBD1 (5 bases). V was trimmed by 5 bases and J by 9 bases, leaving 20 bases between them. Germline V gene data show CDR1 as SGHTA and CDR2 as FQGTGA. CDR3 length equals 16 residues. The CDR3 nucleotides read TGTGCCAGCAGCCCAAGGGGAGGGGCCGGGGGTTCACCCCTCCACTTT. Amino acid sequence: CASSPRGGAGGSPLHF.

The V gene is TRBV6-5, the J gene TRBJ1-1, with 9 bases lining up with TRBD1. CDR3 length equals 14 residues. Germline V lookup: CDR1 MNHEY, CDR2 SVGAGI. The J segment lost 1 base and the V segment lost 5 bases, leaving 2 bases of the junction unmatched. The CDR3 DNA follows: TGTGCCAGCAGTAGGACAGGGGAGAACACTGAAGCTTTCTTT. Translated: CASSRTGENTEAFF.

The chain is built from TRBV6-1 and TRBJ2-7; unclear D gene. The germline V gene encodes CDR1 MNHNS and CDR2 SASEGT. The CDR3 spans 14 residues. The V gene lost 10 bases and the J gene lost 4 bases, with 20 bases spanning the gap. DNA of the CDR3: TGTGCCACTCAAGAATGGGCCACTTTTTACGAGCAGTACTTC. This codes for CATQEWATFYEQYF.

The chain uses TRBV14 and TRBJ1-2; 11 positions agree with TRBD1. Germline V CDR1 and CDR2: SGHDN, FVKESK. Germline trimming cut 4 bases from V and 4 bases from J; bases unmatched to any gene: 11. This CDR3 is built from 17 residues. CDR3 nucleotide sequence: TGTGCCAGCAGCCCGGGGACAGGGGGAATCAGACTCTATGGCTACACCTTC. Protein product: CASSPGTGGIRLYGYTF.

This clone was seen just once. The J gene is TRBJ2-1, the V gene TRBV6-6, with D maybe TRBD2 (6 bases). The V end was cut by 0 bases, the J end by 1 base, with 7 bases between. The CDR3 extends over 15 amino acids. Germline loops: CDR1 MNHNY, CDR2 SVGAGI (reference sequence). In DNA form, the CDR3 reads TGTGCCAGCAGTTACTCCGGGACTTCCTACAATGAGCAGTTCTTC. Translating gives CASSYSGTSYNEQFF.

The chain employs TRBV6-6 and TRBJ2-5, with TRBD1 as a possible D gene (6 bases). In germline, CDR1 is MNHNY, CDR2 SVGAGI (reference sequence). Trimming pared 2 bases from V and 4 bases from J, leaving 11 bases between. CDR3 size: 14 residues. CDR3 residues: CASSYGEQGETQYF. The CDR3 DNA reads as TGTGCCAGCAGTTACGGGGAACAGGGAGAGACCCAGTACTTC.

The V and J genes are TRBV5-4 and TRBJ2-2; the match to TRBD1 covers 11 bases. V trimming: 2 bases; J trimming: 10 bases; junction bases outside the gene matches: 7. Looked up from germline, CDR1 is SGHNT and CDR2 is YYREEE (reference sequence). The CDR3 loop spans 15 amino acids. The CDR3 region is CASSFAGQGAPELFF. The DNA of the CDR3 is TGTGCCAGCAGCTTTGCCGGACAGGGGGCCCCGGAGCTGTTTTTT.

V usage is TRBV5-6 and J usage is TRBJ1-1; TRBD1 matches 10 bases. The junction had 7 bases not matched to a gene; V was cut back by 4 bases and J by 4 bases. The germline CDR1 and CDR2 sequences are SGHDT and YYEEEE. This CDR3 region has 15 residues. The chain's CDR3 is CASSPDRGRGTEAFF. DNA of the CDR3: TGTGCCAGCAGCCCCGACAGGGGGCGAGGCACTGAAGCTTTCTTT.

The chain uses TRBV6-5 and TRBJ2-7; D possibly corresponds to TRBD1 (6 bases). The CDR3 loop spans 14 amino acids. Trimming removed 5 bases at V and 2 bases at J, with 13 bases between. Germline CDR1 MNHEY, CDR2 SVGAGI. CDR3 nucleotides: TGTGCCAGCAGTCGGACAGTCGACGCCTACGAGCAGTACTTC. It yields the protein CASSRTVDAYEQYF.

The genes are TRBV7-8 and TRBJ2-7; the match to TRBD1 covers 9 bases. Germline V gene data show CDR1 as SGHVS and CDR2 as FQNEAQ. V was clipped by 2 bases and J by 2 bases; unmatched bases: 4. CDR3 length: 15 amino acids. CDR3 bases: TGTGCCAGCAGCTTACCGACAGGGGGTCCCTACGAGCAGTACTTC. The encoded protein is CASSLPTGGPYEQYF.

V gene TRBV19 combines with J gene TRBJ1-1; possibly TRBD1 for D (6 bases). V was pared by 7 bases and J by 4 bases, with 16 bases between. Germline-derived CDR1 and CDR2 are LNHDA and SQIVND (reference sequence). The CDR3 runs 14 residues. The CDR3 spells CASKRTALGTEAFF. As DNA, the CDR3 is TGTGCCAGTAAAAGGACAGCCTTGGGCACTGAAGCTTTCTTT.

The V and J genes are TRBV10-1 and TRBJ2-1, with D perhaps TRBD2 (6 bases). CDR3 length: 13 residues. Per the germline V gene, CDR1 is WNHNN and CDR2 is SYGVQD (reference sequence). V lost 3 bases and J 7 bases, leaving 10 bases between the germline ends. The CDR3 loop is CASSEGLANEQFF. CDR3 in DNA: TGCGCCAGCAGTGAAGGGCTAGCGAATGAGCAGTTCTTC.

This rearrangement joins TRBV5-1 to TRBJ1-1; 9 nucleotides line up with TRBD1. Losses at the gene ends were 6 bases for V and 5 bases for J; bases not matched to a gene: 5. The germline gives CDR1 SGHRS, CDR2 YFSETQ. This CDR3 comprises 13 residues. The CDR3 nucleotides read TGCGCCAGCACCGCCGGGACAGGGACTGAAGCTTTCTTT. This sequence encodes CASTAGTGTEAFF.

The chain is built from TRBV18 and TRBJ1-2; 7 bases fit TRBD1. CDR1 is KGHSH, CDR2 LQKENI, per germline. V was clipped by 4 bases and J by 2 bases; unmatched bases: 13. The CDR3 loop spans 17 amino acids. The CDR3 sequence: CASSHTDRAPGNYGYTF. CDR3 nucleotide sequence: TGTGCCAGCTCACATACCGACAGGGCCCCAGGGAACTATGGCTACACCTTC.

This chain connects TRBV19 to TRBJ2-7; the D gene is possibly TRBD1 (6 bases). The CDR3 length is 14 residues. The germline gives CDR1 LNHDA, CDR2 SQIVND (reference sequence). Trimming pared 5 bases from V and 3 bases from J, leaving 14 bases between. CDR3 nucleotide sequence: TGTGCCAGTAGTCCCGGACAGCTTGTCTACGAGCAGTACTTC. Amino acid sequence: CASSPGQLVYEQYF.

This sequence joins TRBV10-3 and TRBJ1-2; D is perhaps TRBD1 (5 bases). Germline CDR1 reads ENHRY; CDR2 reads SYGVKD. V lost 2 bases to trimming and J lost 9 bases, with 13 bases between them. The CDR3 contains 13 residues. CDR3 sequence (DNA): TGTGCCATCAGTGAGGGGCAGGGCGGGAGCTACACCTTC. Encoded protein: CAISEGQGGSYTF.

CDR3 protein: CASFFSGQGGTGGAFF. The DNA of the CDR3 is TGTGCCAGCTTCTTTAGCGGACAGGGGGGGACCGGGGGAGCTTTCTTT. The chain carries TRBV7-9 and TRBJ1-1; TRBD1 agrees at 10 bases. V was pared by 8 bases and J by 10 bases, with 19 bases of the junction left unmatched. The germline CDR1 and CDR2 sequences are SEHNR and FQNEAQ (reference sequence). The CDR3 loop spans 16 amino acids.